This record covers a single T cell receptor beta chain. The data derive from a study of T-cell memory formation after mild COVID-19. Via MiXCR, TCRdb re-called the 5' RACE reads, giving one row per CDR3 protein. The sample holds about 100,000 distinct CDR3 sequences; 8.5% to 14% are singletons and the top ten take around 39%. The CDR3 is made up of 16 amino acids. Trimming took 7 bases from V and 4 from J, leaving 21 bases between them. This receptor was identified in a man younger than 30 who had mild COVID-19 (a few samples of this study predate the infection). Cell type and time point are not known. Sequencing was performed on PBMCs or a T cell subset sorted from them (not recorded which). The genes are TRBV12-3 or TRBV12-4 and TRBJ2-3; D is uncertain. CDR3 DNA: TGTGCCAGCACCACGTTCGGGCAGGAAACGGCAGATACGCAGTATTTT. It encodes CASTTFGQETADTQYF.